This TCR beta chain came from a study of blood T cell repertoires in COVID-19. CDR1 and CDR2 from the germline V gene are SGHTA and FQGNSA. Between the trimmed V and J ends, which lost 5 bases and 2 bases, there was a span of 15 bases. The CDR3 loop spans 15 amino acids. The table came from immunoSEQ multiplex PCR; TCRdb's copy has only in-frame clones and leaves some out. The table includes about 250,000 clones, over 75% detected once. The V and J genes are TRBV7-2 and TRBJ2-5, with D possibly matching TRBD1 (5 bases). Source material: PBMCs or T cells enriched from blood (not recorded which). The source of this sequence is a woman aged 50 to 60 with acute COVID-19. CDR3 nucleotide sequence: TGTGCCAGCAGCACCCAGGGTCGGAAGCAAGAGACCCAGTACTTC. Its protein product is CASSTQGRKQETQYF.